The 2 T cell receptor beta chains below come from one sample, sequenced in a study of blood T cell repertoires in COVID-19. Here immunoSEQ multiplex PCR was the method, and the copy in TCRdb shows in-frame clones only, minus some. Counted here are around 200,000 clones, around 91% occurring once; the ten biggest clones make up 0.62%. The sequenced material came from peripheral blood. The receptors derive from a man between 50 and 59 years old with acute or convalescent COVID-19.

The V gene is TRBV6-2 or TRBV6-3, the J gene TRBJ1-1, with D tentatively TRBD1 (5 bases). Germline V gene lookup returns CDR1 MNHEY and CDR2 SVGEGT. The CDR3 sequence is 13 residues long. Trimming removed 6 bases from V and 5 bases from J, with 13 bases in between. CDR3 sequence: CASSRREGTEAFF. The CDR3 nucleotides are TGTGCCAGCAGCCGACGGGAGGGGACTGAAGCTTTCTTT.

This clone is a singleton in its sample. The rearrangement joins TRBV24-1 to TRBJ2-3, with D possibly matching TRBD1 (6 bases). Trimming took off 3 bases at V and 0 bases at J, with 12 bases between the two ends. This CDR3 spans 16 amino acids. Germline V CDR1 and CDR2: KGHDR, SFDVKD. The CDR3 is CATSDSRQASTDTQYF. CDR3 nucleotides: TGTGCCACCAGTGATAGCCGACAGGCTAGCACAGATACGCAGTATTTT.